Each of the 10 T cell receptor beta chains below was sequenced from the same sample in a study of human T cells and chemical hapten exposure. TCRdb ran MiXCR on the RACE reads and lists one entry per CDR3 protein. The sample contains 150,000 to 200,000 distinct CDR3 sequences, approximately 29% of which appear only once. The time point was: pre-sensitization, week 0. Treatment here: therapeutic diphenylcyclopropenone sensitization with weekly scalp DPC. Sequenced here: whole blood, sampled in connection with sensitization to the hapten diphenylcyclopropenone (DPC). These receptors all stem from a woman in her 30s with alopecia areata. Some clones in this sample may be carry-over from other donors' samples.

This rearrangement joins TRBV29-1 to TRBJ2-1, with D perhaps matching TRBD1 (5 bases). The germline CDR1 and CDR2 sequences are SQVTM and ANQGSEA. Trimming removed 7 bases from V and 7 bases from J, with 14 bases in between. The CDR3 runs to 12 residues. The CDR3 is CSAGIAGNEQFF. The CDR3 DNA reads TGCAGCGCTGGGATAGCAGGGAATGAGCAGTTCTTC.

The CDR3 DNA is TGTGCCAGCAGTGAAGTGGAGAGCGGCACAGATACGCAGTATTTT. This codes for CASSEVESGTDTQYF. V usage is TRBV2 and J usage is TRBJ2-3; D gene unclear. The CDR3 has 15 residues. The V gene's germline CDR1 is SNHLY and CDR2 FYNNEI. Trimming took off 1 base at V and 1 base at J, with 9 bases between the two ends.

This sequence joins TRBV20-1 and TRBJ1-2; D call uncertain. Germline V gene lookup returns CDR1 DFQATT and CDR2 SNEGSKA (reference sequence). The CDR3 contains 14 residues. V dropped 0 bases and J dropped 7 bases, with 15 bases sitting between them. The CDR3 nucleotides read TGCAGTGCTAGAGATAACCGGGGAGTTCTTGGCTACACCTTC. Translating gives CSARDNRGVLGYTF.

This clonotype has a handful of counts. This sequence joins TRBV5-1 and TRBJ1-2, with D possibly being TRBD1 (6 bases). Per the germline V gene, CDR1 is SGHRS and CDR2 is YFSETQ. V was cut by 4 bases and J by 8 bases, with 15 bases left in between. The CDR3 totals 13 residues. The CDR3 sequence is CASSAGGAGGYTF. CDR3 DNA: TGCGCCAGCAGCGCGGGGGGCGCCGGCGGCTACACCTTC.

The chain links TRBV20-1 to TRBJ2-5; 10 bases line up with TRBD2. J gave up 4 bases and V 7 bases, and 15 bases lay outside the gene matches. The CDR3 loop spans 16 amino acids. Germline values: CDR1 DFQATT, CDR2 SNEGSKA (reference sequence). The CDR3 loop reads CSVEAPSGGLRETQYF. CDR3 nucleotides: TGCAGTGTTGAGGCCCCTAGCGGGGGTTTGCGAGAGACCCAGTACTTC.

V and J are TRBV20-1 and TRBJ1-1; D gene unclear. The CDR3 is 12 amino acids. V was shortened by 5 bases and J by 0 bases, with 7 bases between the two germline ends. The germline CDR1 and CDR2 sequences are DFQATT and SNEGSKA (reference sequence). The CDR3 reads CSALTMNTEAFF. CDR3 DNA sequence: TGCAGTGCTCTCACCATGAACACTGAAGCTTTCTTT.

In this sample, this clonotype turned up a few times. The chain couples TRBV28 to TRBJ1-2; 7 bases fit TRBD1. J lost 4 bases, V lost 5 bases, and 10 bases had no gene match. Germline CDR1 reads MDHEN; CDR2 reads SYDVKM. This CDR3 is 15 amino acids long. In nucleotides, the CDR3 is TGTGCCAGCAGTCGTAGACAGGGAGAAGTCTATGGCTACACCTTC. It translates to CASSRRQGEVYGYTF.

The chain links TRBV27 to TRBJ2-7; D gene ambiguous. Germline V gene lookup returns CDR1 MNHEY and CDR2 SMNVEV (reference sequence). With 3 bases removed from V and 6 bases from J, the gap between germline ends came to 12 bases. The CDR3 is made up of 13 amino acids. The CDR3 is CASSLRSPGEQYF. The DNA for the CDR3 is TGTGCCAGCAGTTTGCGGTCACCGGGCGAGCAGTACTTC.

The chain recombines TRBV20-1 with TRBJ2-7; 8 bases are shared with TRBD1. Trimming at V came to 4 bases and at J to 6 bases, leaving 2 bases not matched to a gene. There are 11 residues in the CDR3. Germline V gives CDR1 DFQATT, CDR2 SNEGSKA (reference sequence). CDR3 DNA: TGCAGTGCTAAAACAGGGGGCGAGCAGTACTTC. Amino acids: CSAKTGGEQYF.

The rearrangement joins TRBV5-6 to TRBJ1-1, with 8 bases aligning to TRBD1. The CDR3 runs 14 residues. The V segment lost 6 bases and the J segment 1 base; nucleotides outside the gene matches: 5. The germline CDR1 and CDR2 sequences are SGHDT and YYEEEE. In DNA form, the CDR3 reads TGTGCCAGCACCCGGACAGGGCCGAACACTGAAGCTTTCTTT. The encoded protein is CASTRTGPNTEAFF.